The 9 T cell receptor beta chains presented below share a single source sample, sequenced in a study of vaccination and CD4 T cells after COVID-19 (dated by TCRdb to between 2021 and 2022). No antigens are known for them. Library preparation was by PCR. These reads were obtained on an Illumina iSeq 100. DNA from cultured CD4+ T cells underwent TCR sequencing with the Oncomine TCR Beta short-read assay at the Johns Hopkins FTIC core. Through fastp at Q25 and MiXCR, TCRdb rebuilt clones from the public reads, retaining in-frame beta chains. Rows are combined by CDR3 protein, so each entry shows the most common genes and DNA. Across this sample there are about 16,000 distinct CDR3 sequences, with 44% seen only once. Around 4% of the sample is held by the ten biggest clonotypes. This sample's treatment or condition label indicates: roughly 11-day PBMC culture with coronavirus spike peptide pools or control peptides (ViraFEST assay).

The sample taken for sequencing was CD4+ T cells from blood, cultured in vitro. The receptors come from a human donor who had recovered from COVID-19.

This clonotype was seen only a few times. V and J are TRBV19 and TRBJ2-3, with D perhaps matching TRBD2 (6 bases). V was shortened by 3 bases and J by 2 bases, with 9 bases between the two germline ends. The CDR3 loop spans 14 amino acids. The germline V gene has CDR1 LNHDA and CDR2 SQIVND (reference sequence). CDR3: CASSIQRATDTQYF. In DNA, the CDR3 is TGTGCCAGTAGTATCCAGCGGGCCACAGATACGCAGTATTTT.

The rearrangement joins TRBV5-4 to TRBJ2-5; 8 bases agree with TRBD1. CDR3 length: 14 residues. Trimming at V came to 1 base and at J to 3 bases, leaving 2 bases not matched to a gene. Germline loops: CDR1 SGHNT, CDR2 YYREEE (reference sequence). CDR3 sequence reads: CASSLRQGKETQYF. The CDR3 DNA reads TGTGCCAGCAGCTTGAGACAGGGGAAAGAGACCCAGTACTTC.

The rearrangement links TRBV7-9 to TRBJ2-7; no firm D call. V was shortened by 3 bases and J by 3 bases, with 6 bases between the two germline ends. CDR3 length: 12 amino acids. CDR1 and CDR2 from the germline V gene are SEHNR and FQNEAQ (reference sequence). CDR3 region: CASSLTVYEQYF. In DNA, the CDR3 is TGTGCCAGCAGCTTGACTGTCTACGAGCAGTACTTC.

The chain links TRBV6-1 to TRBJ1-6, with D perhaps TRBD1 (6 bases). This CDR3 contains 14 residues. Trimming took 8 bases from V and 4 from J, leaving 12 bases between them. Germline CDR1 MNHNS, CDR2 SASEGT. As DNA, the CDR3 is TGTGCCAGCGGACAGTTATCTTATAATTCACCCCTCCACTTT. It encodes CASGQLSYNSPLHF.

This clonotype was counted a few times. The rearrangement uses TRBV28 and TRBJ1-1; TRBD1 agrees at 8 bases. This CDR3 has 16 residues. The V segment lost 3 bases and the J segment 3 bases; nucleotides outside the gene matches: 9. CDR1 and CDR2 from the germline V gene are MDHEN and SYDVKM. The CDR3 nucleotides read TGTGCCAGCAGTTTTCTCTCAGGGGGCGCTTACACTGAAGCTTTCTTT. Its translation: CASSFLSGGAYTEAFF.

The table lists this clonotype with a few counts. The rearrangement links TRBV14 to TRBJ1-2, with a weak D call TRBD1 (5 bases). Trimming took off 4 bases at V and 4 bases at J, with 10 bases between the two ends. The CDR3 has 13 residues. Germline V gives CDR1 SGHDN, CDR2 FVKESK. CDR3 nucleotides: TGTGCCAGCAGCCCAGGGTATCGCTATGGCTACACCTTC. Residues: CASSPGYRYGYTF.

The chain employs TRBV24-1 and TRBJ2-1; 7 bases are a match to TRBD1. This CDR3 comprises 16 residues. V lost 3 bases and J lost 0; bases outside the gene matches: 4. Germline V gene data show CDR1 as KGHDR and CDR2 as SFDVKD. For the CDR3, the DNA is TGTGCCACCAGTGATGGACAGGCGAGCTCCTACAATGAGCAGTTCTTC. Translating it yields CATSDGQASSYNEQFF.

The gene calls are TRBV11-3 and TRBJ2-1; 9 bases line up with TRBD2. J lost 4 bases, V lost 5 bases, and 6 bases had no gene match. Germline V gene sequence: CDR1 SGHNT, CDR2 YENEEA. CDR3 length: 15 residues. The CDR3 protein is CASSLSGSGYNEQFF. In DNA form, the CDR3 reads TGTGCCAGCAGCCTTAGCGGGAGTGGTTACAATGAGCAGTTCTTC.

This clonotype was observed a few times. The gene calls are TRBV20-1 and TRBJ2-2; 12 positions agree with TRBD2. The CDR3 consists of 19 residues. The germline V gene has CDR1 DFQATT and CDR2 SNEGSKA (reference sequence). J was trimmed by 1 base and V by 5 bases; bases with no gene match: 14. In DNA, the CDR3 is TGCAGTGCTCAGAGCGGACTAGCGGGAAACGGGAAGAACACCGGGGAGCTGTTTTTT. It specifies CSAQSGLAGNGKNTGELFF.